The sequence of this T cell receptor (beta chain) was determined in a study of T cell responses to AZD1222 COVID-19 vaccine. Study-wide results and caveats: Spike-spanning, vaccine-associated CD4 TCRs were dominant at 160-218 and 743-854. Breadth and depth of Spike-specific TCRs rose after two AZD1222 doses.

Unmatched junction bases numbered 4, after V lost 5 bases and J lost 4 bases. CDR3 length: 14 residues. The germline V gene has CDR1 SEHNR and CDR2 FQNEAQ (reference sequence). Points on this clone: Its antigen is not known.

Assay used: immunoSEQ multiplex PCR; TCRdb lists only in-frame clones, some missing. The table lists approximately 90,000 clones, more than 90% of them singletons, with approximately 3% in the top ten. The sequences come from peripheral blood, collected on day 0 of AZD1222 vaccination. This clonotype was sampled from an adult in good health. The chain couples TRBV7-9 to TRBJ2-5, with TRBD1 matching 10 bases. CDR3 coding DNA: TGTGCCAGCAGCAGCGACAGGGGGCTAGAGACCCAGTACTTC. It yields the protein CASSSDRGLETQYF.